The T cell receptor beta chain described here comes from a study of shared clonotypes between healthy human individuals. At the deep level, the assay was run. Sequenced by immunoSEQ multiplex PCR; TCRdb stores in-frame clones only, minus some. The sample yields some 1.5 million clones, approximately 98% seen once. Worth noting for this clone: As yet, its antigen is unknown.

The split of CD4+ cells yielded CD45RA+ naive and CD45RA-negative memory subsets. The CDR3 sequence is 14 residues long. With 4 bases clipped from V and 4 bases from J, the junction kept 3 bases outside the gene matches. In germline, CDR1 is SGHTA, CDR2 FQGNSA. Whole-study findings and limits: Generally, naive subsets came out with larger estimated richness than memory subsets. Few donors restricted represented genetic and exposure-history diversity.

Sequenced input: naive CD4+ T cells sorted from blood. The subset is: CD45RA+ positively selected. The J gene is TRBJ1-5, the V gene TRBV7-2; 8 bases are shared with TRBD1. This receptor was taken from a man younger than 40 in good health. The CDR3 sequence is CASSSRQGNQPQHF. The DNA for the CDR3 is TGTGCCAGCAGCTCCCGACAGGGGAATCAGCCCCAGCATTTT.